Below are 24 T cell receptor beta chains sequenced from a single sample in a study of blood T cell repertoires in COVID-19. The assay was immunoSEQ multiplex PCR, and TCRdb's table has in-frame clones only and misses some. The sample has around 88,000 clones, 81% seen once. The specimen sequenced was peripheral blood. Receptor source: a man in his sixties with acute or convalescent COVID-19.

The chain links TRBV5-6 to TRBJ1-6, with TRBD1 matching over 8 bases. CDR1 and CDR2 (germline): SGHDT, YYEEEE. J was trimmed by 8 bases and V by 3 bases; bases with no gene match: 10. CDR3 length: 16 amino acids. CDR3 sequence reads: CASSYGTGDPDSPLHF. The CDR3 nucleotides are TGTGCCAGCAGCTACGGGACAGGAGATCCCGATTCACCCCTCCACTTT.

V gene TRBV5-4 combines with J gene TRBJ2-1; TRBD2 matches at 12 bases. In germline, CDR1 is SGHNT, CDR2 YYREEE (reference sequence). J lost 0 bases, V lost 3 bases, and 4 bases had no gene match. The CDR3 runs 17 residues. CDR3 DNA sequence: TGTGCCAGCAGCTCGGGACTAGCGGGCAACTCCTACAATGAGCAGTTCTTC. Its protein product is CASSSGLAGNSYNEQFF.

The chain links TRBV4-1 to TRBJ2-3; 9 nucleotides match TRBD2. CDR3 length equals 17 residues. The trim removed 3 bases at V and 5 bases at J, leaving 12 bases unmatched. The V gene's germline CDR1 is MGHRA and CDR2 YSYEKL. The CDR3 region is CASSHVLAGVVVDTQYF. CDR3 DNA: TGCGCCAGCAGCCATGTTTTAGCGGGAGTGGTGGTAGATACGCAGTATTTT.

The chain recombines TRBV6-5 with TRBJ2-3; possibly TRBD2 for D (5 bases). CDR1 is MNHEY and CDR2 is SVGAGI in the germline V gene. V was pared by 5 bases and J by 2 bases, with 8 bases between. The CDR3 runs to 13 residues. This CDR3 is CASSPGDTDTQYF. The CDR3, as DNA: TGTGCCAGCAGTCCCGGGGACACAGATACGCAGTATTTT.

This CDR3 is CASSLSGASNGYTF. The CDR3 coding sequence is TGTGCCAGCAGTTTATCAGGGGCCAGTAACGGCTACACCTTC. The chain links TRBV28 to TRBJ1-2; D possibly corresponds to TRBD1 (6 bases). CDR3 size: 14 residues. Germline CDR1 is MDHEN and CDR2 is SYDVKM. Deletions cut 1 base from V and 8 bases from J, with 14 bases between.

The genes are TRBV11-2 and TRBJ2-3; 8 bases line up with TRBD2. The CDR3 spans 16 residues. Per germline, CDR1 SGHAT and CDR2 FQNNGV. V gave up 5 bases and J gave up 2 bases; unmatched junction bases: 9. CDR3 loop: CASSLRTSPITDTQYF. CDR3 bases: TGTGCCAGCAGCCTACGGACTAGCCCGATCACAGATACGCAGTATTTT.

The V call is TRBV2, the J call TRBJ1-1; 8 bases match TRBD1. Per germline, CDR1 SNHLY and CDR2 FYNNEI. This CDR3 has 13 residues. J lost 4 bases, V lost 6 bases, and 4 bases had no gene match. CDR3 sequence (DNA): TGTGCCAGCAGACAGGGGGTGACCACTGAAGCTTTCTTT. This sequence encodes CASRQGVTTEAFF.

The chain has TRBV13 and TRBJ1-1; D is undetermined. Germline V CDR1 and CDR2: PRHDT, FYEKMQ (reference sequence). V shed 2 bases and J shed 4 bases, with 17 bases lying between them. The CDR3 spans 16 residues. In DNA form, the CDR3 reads TGTGCCAGCAGCTTACGGGCGGAGGAAGATCTCACTGAAGCTTTCTTT. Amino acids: CASSLRAEEDLTEAFF.

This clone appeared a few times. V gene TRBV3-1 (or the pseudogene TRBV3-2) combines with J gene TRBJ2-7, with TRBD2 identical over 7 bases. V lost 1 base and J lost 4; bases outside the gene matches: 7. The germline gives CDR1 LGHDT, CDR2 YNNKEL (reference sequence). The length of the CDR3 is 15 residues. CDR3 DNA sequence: TGTGCCAGCAGCCAAGGGATGGGGGGGGTTTACGAGCAGTACTTC. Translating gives CASSQGMGGVYEQYF.

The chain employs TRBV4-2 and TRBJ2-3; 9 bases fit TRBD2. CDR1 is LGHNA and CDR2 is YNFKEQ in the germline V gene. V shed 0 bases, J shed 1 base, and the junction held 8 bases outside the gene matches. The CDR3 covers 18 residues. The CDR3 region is CASSQDWSRTSGTDTQYF. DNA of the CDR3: TGTGCCAGCAGCCAAGATTGGTCCCGGACTAGCGGCACAGATACGCAGTATTTT.

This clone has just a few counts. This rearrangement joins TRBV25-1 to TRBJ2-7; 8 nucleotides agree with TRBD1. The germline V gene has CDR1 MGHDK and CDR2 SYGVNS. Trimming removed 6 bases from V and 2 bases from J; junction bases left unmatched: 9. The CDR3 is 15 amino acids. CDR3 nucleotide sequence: TGTGCCAGCAGAGTTGCGACAGGGGTTACCTACGAGCAGTACTTC. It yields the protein CASRVATGVTYEQYF.

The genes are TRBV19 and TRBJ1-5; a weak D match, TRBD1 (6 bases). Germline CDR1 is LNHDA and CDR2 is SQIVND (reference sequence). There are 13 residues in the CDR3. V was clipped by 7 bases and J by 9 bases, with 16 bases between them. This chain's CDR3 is CASNNVEGGPQHF. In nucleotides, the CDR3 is TGTGCCAGTAATAATGTGGAAGGGGGGCCCCAGCATTTT.

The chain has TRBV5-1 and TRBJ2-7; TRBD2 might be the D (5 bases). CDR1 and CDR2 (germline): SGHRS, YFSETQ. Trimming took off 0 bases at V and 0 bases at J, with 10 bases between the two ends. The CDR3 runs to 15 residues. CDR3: CASSLGSSPSYEQYF. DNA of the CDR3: TGCGCCAGCAGCTTGGGGTCTAGCCCCTCCTACGAGCAGTACTTC. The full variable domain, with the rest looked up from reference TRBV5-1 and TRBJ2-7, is KAGVTQTPRYLIKTRGQQVTLSCSPISGHRSVSWYQQTPGQGLQFLFEYFSETQRNKGNFPGRFSGRQFSNSRSEMNVSTLELGDSALYLCASSLGSSPSYEQYFGPGTRLTVT.

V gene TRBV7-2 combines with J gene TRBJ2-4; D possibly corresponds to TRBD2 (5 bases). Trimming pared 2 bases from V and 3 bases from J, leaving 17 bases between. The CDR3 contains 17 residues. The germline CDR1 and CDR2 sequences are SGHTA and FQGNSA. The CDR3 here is CASSLPWASPDKNIQYF. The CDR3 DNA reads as TGTGCCAGCAGCTTACCCTGGGCTAGCCCTGACAAAAACATTCAGTACTTC.

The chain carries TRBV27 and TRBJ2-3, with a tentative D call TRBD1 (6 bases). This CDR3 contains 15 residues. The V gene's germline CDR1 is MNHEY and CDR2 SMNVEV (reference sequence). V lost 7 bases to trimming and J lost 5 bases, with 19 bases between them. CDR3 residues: CASNLGGTGRDTQYF. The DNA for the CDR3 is TGTGCCAGCAACCTAGGGGGTACGGGGAGAGATACGCAGTATTTT.

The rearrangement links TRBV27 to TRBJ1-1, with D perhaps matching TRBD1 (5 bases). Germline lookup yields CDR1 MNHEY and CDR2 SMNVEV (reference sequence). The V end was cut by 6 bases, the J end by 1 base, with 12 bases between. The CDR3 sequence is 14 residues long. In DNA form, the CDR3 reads TGTGCCAGCAGCTCCCTTGACAGGAACACTGAAGCTTTCTTT. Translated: CASSSLDRNTEAFF.

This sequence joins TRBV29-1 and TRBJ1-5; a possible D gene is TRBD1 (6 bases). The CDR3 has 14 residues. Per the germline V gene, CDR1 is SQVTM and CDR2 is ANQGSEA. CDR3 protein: CIPRGGYSNQPQHF. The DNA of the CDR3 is TGCATCCCGAGGGGGGGGTATAGCAATCAGCCCCAGCATTTT.

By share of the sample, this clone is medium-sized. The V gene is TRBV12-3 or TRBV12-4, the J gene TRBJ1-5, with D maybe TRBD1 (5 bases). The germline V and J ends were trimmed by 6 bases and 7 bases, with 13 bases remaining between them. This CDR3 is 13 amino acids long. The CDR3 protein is CASSRLDTQPQHF. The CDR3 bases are TGTGCCAGCAGCAGACTGGACACCCAGCCCCAGCATTTT.

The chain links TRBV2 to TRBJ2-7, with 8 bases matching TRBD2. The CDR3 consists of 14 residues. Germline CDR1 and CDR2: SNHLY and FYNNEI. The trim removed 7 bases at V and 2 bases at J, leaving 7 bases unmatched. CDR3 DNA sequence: TGTGCCAGCACGGGTCTTAGCGGGGCCTACGAGCAGTACTTC. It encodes CASTGLSGAYEQYF.

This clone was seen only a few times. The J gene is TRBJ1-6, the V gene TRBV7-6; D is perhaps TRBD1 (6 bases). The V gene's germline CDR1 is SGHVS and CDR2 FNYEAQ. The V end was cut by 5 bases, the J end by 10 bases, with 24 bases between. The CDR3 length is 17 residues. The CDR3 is CASSRVTGKLKGSPLHF. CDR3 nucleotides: TGTGCCAGCAGCCGAGTGACAGGCAAATTAAAGGGATCACCCCTCCACTTT.

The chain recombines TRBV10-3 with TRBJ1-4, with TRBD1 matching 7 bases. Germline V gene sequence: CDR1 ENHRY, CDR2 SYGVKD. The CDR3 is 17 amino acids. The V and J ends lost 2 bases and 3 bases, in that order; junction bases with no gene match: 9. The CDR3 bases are TGTGCCATCAGTGAGGATAAGGGGGCGTCACCTAATGAAAAACTGTTTTTT. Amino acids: CAISEDKGASPNEKLFF.

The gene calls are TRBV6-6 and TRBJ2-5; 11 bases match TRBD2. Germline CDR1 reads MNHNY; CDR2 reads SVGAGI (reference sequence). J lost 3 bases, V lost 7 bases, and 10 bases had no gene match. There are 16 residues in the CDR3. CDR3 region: CASTEILSGREETQYF. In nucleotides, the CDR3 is TGTGCCAGCACCGAAATTCTTAGCGGGAGGGAAGAGACCCAGTACTTC.

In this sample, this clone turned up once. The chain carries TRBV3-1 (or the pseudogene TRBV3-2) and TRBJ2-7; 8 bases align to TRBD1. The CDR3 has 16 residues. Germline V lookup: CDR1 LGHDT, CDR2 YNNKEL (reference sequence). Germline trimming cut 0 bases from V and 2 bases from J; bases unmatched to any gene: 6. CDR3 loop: CASSQEQGVSAYEQYF. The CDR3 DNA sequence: TGTGCCAGCAGCCAAGAACAGGGGGTTTCGGCCTACGAGCAGTACTTC.

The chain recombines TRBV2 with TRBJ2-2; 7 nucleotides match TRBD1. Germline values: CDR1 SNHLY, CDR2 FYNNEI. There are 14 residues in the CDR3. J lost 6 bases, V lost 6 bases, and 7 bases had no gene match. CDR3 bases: TGTGCCAGCAGCGTGACAGGGCAGGCCGGGGAGCTGTTTTTT. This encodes CASSVTGQAGELFF.